This TCR beta chain stems from a study of CD8 T cells in ankylosing spondylitis. As concerns this clonotype: Its antigen is not identified. A read error is possible here, since a much larger clone lies one base away.

Points from the study as a whole: Researchers reportedly found disease-linked clones significantly enriched in matched ankylosing spondylitis synovial fluid. What seemed typical of ankylosing spondylitis blood was a TCR beta motif built from eight highly homologous variants. Prior work had noted some motif variants in reactive arthritis blood and synovial fluid.

TCRdb reanalysed the 5' RACE reads using MiXCR and keeps one entry per CDR3 protein. The sample lists approximately 130,000 distinct CDR3 sequences, roughly an eighth occurring once. The clonotype was recovered from a female donor with ankylosing spondylitis or in good health (not recorded which). The sample was blood, either unsorted or a sorted T cell fraction (not recorded which).

The CDR3 DNA sequence: TGTGCCATCGACAACACCTGGGAGCTGTTTTTT. Its translation: CAIDNTWELFF. The J gene is TRBJ2-2, the V gene TRBV12-3 or TRBV12-4; D gene ambiguous. CDR3 length equals 11 residues.